This T cell receptor beta chain derives from a study of T cells after yellow fever vaccination. V was trimmed by 7 bases and J by 9 bases, leaving 21 bases between them. Germline V gene lookup returns CDR1 SQVTM and CDR2 ANQGSEA. The CDR3 consists of 13 residues. TCRdb re-called the 5' RACE reads with MiXCR, one entry per CDR3 protein. The data show 600,000 to 750,000 distinct CDR3 sequences, approximately 13% seen once. V and J are TRBV29-1 and TRBJ1-1; possibly TRBD1 for D (6 bases). The sample in question was PBMCs, obtained on the day of the yellow fever booster vaccination. The source is a man aged 25 to 40 who received the YFV17D yellow fever vaccine. CDR3 protein: CSANPRGGAQAFF. The CDR3 DNA is TGCAGCGCCAATCCCCGTGGGGGGGCACAAGCTTTCTTT.